Sequencing of this T cell receptor beta chain was carried out in a study of blood T cell repertoires in COVID-19. CDR1 is LNHDA, CDR2 SQIVND, per germline (reference sequence). The trim removed 8 bases at V and 1 base at J, leaving 12 bases unmatched. The CDR3 totals 17 residues. Clinical history as reported by participants underpinned cohort assignment. Libraries were prepared by immunoSEQ multiplex PCR; TCRdb keeps only in-frame clonotypes and omits some of them. Counted here are approximately 270,000 clones, approximately 83% occurring once; the ten biggest clones make up more than 4%. The sequenced material came from PBMCs or T cells enriched from blood (not recorded which). The V and J genes are TRBV19 and TRBJ2-3; 10 bases map to TRBD2. The clonotype was recovered from a woman in her twenties or thirties who had recovered from COVID-19. The CDR3 is CASSGNLAGARTDTQYF. CDR3 bases: TGTGCCAGTTCCGGTAATCTAGCGGGGGCACGCACAGATACGCAGTATTTT.